This TCR beta chain was obtained from a study of blood T cell repertoires in COVID-19. For the study at large: Sources were T cells, B-cell-depleted T cells, or PBMCs; the material itself was cDNA or gDNA.

Generated by immunoSEQ multiplex PCR, the TCRdb table keeps only in-frame clones and is missing some. The sample yields just over 75,000 clones, roughly 89% seen once. The CDR3 covers 16 residues. Germline lookup yields CDR1 MNHNS and CDR2 SASEGT. The V gene end was trimmed by 2 bases and the J gene end by 2 bases; junction bases not matched to a gene: 2. Sequenced material: peripheral blood. The TCR comes from a woman of 80 years or more with active or convalescent COVID-19. The rearrangement uses TRBV6-1 and TRBJ2-6, with TRBD1 identical over 8 bases. As DNA, the CDR3 is TGTGCCAGCAGTGAACAGGGGGCTCCTGGGGCCAACGTCCTGACTTTC. Its protein is CASSEQGAPGANVLTF.